One sample yielded the 20 T cell receptor beta chains listed below, sequenced in a study of T cells in Graves' hyperthyroidism and ophthalmopathy. Template material for amplifying TCR beta CDR3 regions consisted of RNA transcripts. HTBI primers drove first-round RT-PCR of the TCR CDR3. TCRdb re-called the multiplex PCR reads with MiXCR, one entry per CDR3 protein. The repertoire holds 250,000 to 300,000 distinct CDR3 sequences, with roughly 19% as singletons. The sequencing input was blood. The origin of the receptors is a man aged 50 or older with Graves' ophthalmopathy.

DNA for the CDR3: TGTGCCAGCGTAGCGGACGCCCACGAGCAGTACTTC. Its protein product is CASVADAHEQYF. This chain links TRBV6-1 with TRBJ2-7; tentatively, D is TRBD2 (6 bases). The CDR3 covers 12 residues. CDR1 and CDR2 from the germline V gene are MNHNS and SASEGT. V was shortened by 8 bases and J by 5 bases, with 13 bases between the two germline ends.

The J gene is TRBJ2-5, the V gene TRBV6-1; 13 positions agree with TRBD2. This CDR3 spans 17 amino acids. Germline V gives CDR1 MNHNS, CDR2 SASEGT. V dropped 6 bases and J dropped 4; count of bases not matched to a gene: 11. DNA for the CDR3: TGTGCCAGCAGCCCGGGAGGACTAGCGGGAGCCCGAGAGACCCAGTACTTC. Translated: CASSPGGLAGARETQYF.

This clonotype was observed at least ten times. This sequence joins TRBV20-1 and TRBJ1-2; 7 bases are shared with TRBD1. Looked up from germline, CDR1 is DFQATT and CDR2 is SNEGSKA (reference sequence). The CDR3 sequence is 14 residues long. Unmatched junction bases numbered 10, after V lost 2 bases and J lost 7 bases. The CDR3 loop reads CSARMEQGFTGYTF. The DNA for the CDR3 is TGCAGTGCTAGAATGGAACAGGGGTTTACTGGCTACACCTTC.

This clonotype showed up many times. This sequence joins TRBV18 and TRBJ2-1; D is undetermined. Looked up from germline, CDR1 is KGHSH and CDR2 is LQKENI. V was trimmed by 1 base and J by 10 bases, leaving 11 bases between them. The CDR3 spans 13 residues. The CDR3, as DNA: TGTGCCAGCTCACCACAGGTAAAAGGCGAGCAGTTCTTC. This codes for CASSPQVKGEQFF.

The chain carries TRBV20-1 and TRBJ2-7, with TRBD1 matching 7 bases. Germline loops: CDR1 DFQATT, CDR2 SNEGSKA (reference sequence). The junction had 2 bases not matched to a gene; V was cut back by 5 bases and J by 4 bases. The CDR3 length is 11 residues. Here the CDR3 reads CSAVQGYEQYF. In DNA form, the CDR3 reads TGCAGTGCTGTACAGGGGTACGAGCAGTACTTC.

Only a few counts were recorded for this clonotype. The gene calls are TRBV6-5 and TRBJ2-1, with D possibly matching TRBD1 (5 bases). Germline V gene data show CDR1 as MNHEY and CDR2 as SVGAGI. The germline V and J ends were trimmed by 2 bases and 0 bases, with 14 bases remaining between them. The CDR3 runs 17 residues. The CDR3 DNA reads as TGTGCCAGCAGTTACGGGGCCCTCGTCGGCTCCTACAATGAGCAGTTCTTC. Translation gives CASSYGALVGSYNEQFF.

This clonotype was detected many times. The V call is TRBV12-3 or TRBV12-4, the J call TRBJ1-1; 7 bases are a match to TRBD1. J lost 0 bases, V lost 2 bases, and 3 bases had no gene match. CDR3 length: 15 residues. Written as DNA, the CDR3 is TGTGCCAGCAGTTTACTAGACAGGGTGAACACTGAAGCTTTCTTT. Translating it yields CASSLLDRVNTEAFF.

The chain joins TRBV6-1 to TRBJ1-6; the D gene is possibly TRBD1 (5 bases). Germline V gives CDR1 MNHNS, CDR2 SASEGT. This CDR3 region has 16 residues. Deletions cut 2 bases from V and 10 bases from J, with 18 bases between. The chain's CDR3 is CASSEFVTRVDSPLHF. Here the CDR3 DNA reads TGTGCCAGCAGTGAATTTGTCACCAGGGTGGACTCACCCCTCCACTTT.

The genes are TRBV20-1 and TRBJ2-7; D is uncertain. The CDR3 spans 13 residues. V lost 3 bases to trimming and J lost 0 bases, with 9 bases between them. Germline assignment: CDR1 DFQATT and CDR2 SNEGSKA (reference sequence). DNA of the CDR3: TGCAGTGCTAGGGCGGAGCCCTCCTACGAGCAGTACTTC. Translated, it gives CSARAEPSYEQYF.

This clonotype has ten or more counts. The V call is TRBV28, the J call TRBJ1-2; D uncertain. The germline gives CDR1 MDHEN, CDR2 SYDVKM. The CDR3 runs to 15 residues. Deletions cut 3 bases from V and 0 bases from J, with 11 bases between. The CDR3 here is CASSFPSQTNYGYTF. DNA of the CDR3: TGTGCCAGCAGTTTCCCGTCCCAGACTAACTATGGCTACACCTTC.

The rearrangement joins TRBV9 to TRBJ2-4; D possibly uses TRBD1 or TRBD2 (5 bases each). Trimming shortened V by 0 bases and J by 7 bases, and 14 bases separated the two germline ends. The CDR3 consists of 15 residues. The germline V gene encodes CDR1 SGDLS and CDR2 YYNGEE. CDR3 nucleotides: TGTGCCAGCAGCGTAGGGGGCGGGCAGGTCAACATTCAGTACTTC. This sequence encodes CASSVGGGQVNIQYF.

This clonotype was seen more than once but under ten times. The chain carries TRBV5-6 and TRBJ1-6, with 8 nucleotides matching TRBD1. Per germline, CDR1 SGHDT and CDR2 YYEEEE. The ends lost 3 bases at V and 6 bases at J; junction bases unmatched: 14. The CDR3 extends over 18 amino acids. CDR3 protein: CASSWGGQGEGSNSPLHF. DNA for the CDR3: TGTGCCAGCAGCTGGGGCGGACAGGGCGAGGGGAGTAATTCACCCCTCCACTTT.

This clonotype was found a few times. The chain recombines TRBV4-1 with TRBJ1-6, with unresolved D. Germline CDR1 is MGHRA and CDR2 is YSYEKL. This CDR3 region has 15 residues. V lost 0 bases, J lost 7 bases, and 10 bases lay in between. This chain's CDR3 is CASSQDFRKNSPLHF. For the CDR3, the DNA is TGCGCCAGCAGCCAAGATTTCAGGAAGAATTCACCCCTCCACTTT.

Remarks on this clonotype: This may come from a read error, since a much larger clone is one base off. Lacking the conserved final phenylalanine or tryptophan, this CDR3 likely reflects a read error. For the CDR3, the DNA is TGTGCCAGCAGCCAGGGTACGACGAACACTGAAGCTTTCCTT. Encoded protein: CASSQGTTNTEAFL. The chain recombines TRBV3-1 with TRBJ1-1; D remains ambiguous. Germline CDR1 reads LGHDT; CDR2 reads YNNKEL (reference sequence). With 3 bases removed from V and 1 base from J, the gap between germline ends came to 9 bases. The CDR3 sequence is 14 residues long.

This clonotype was seen a handful of times. The gene calls are TRBV28 and TRBJ2-1; the D is unclear. This CDR3 region has 15 residues. Looked up from germline, CDR1 is MDHEN and CDR2 is SYDVKM. Trimming pared 1 base from V and 0 bases from J, leaving 7 bases between. Here the CDR3 DNA reads TGTGCCAGCAGTTTATCCGTGTTCTCCTACAATGAGCAGTTCTTC. It is translated as CASSLSVFSYNEQFF.

This clonotype appeared many times. The chain links TRBV28 to TRBJ2-3, with D perhaps assigned TRBD1 or TRBD2 (5 bases each). Germline V gene data show CDR1 as MDHEN and CDR2 as SYDVKM. The CDR3 is 16 residues long. Trimming took off 5 bases at V and 0 bases at J, with 15 bases between the two ends. CDR3 loop: CASSEVGGTSTDTQYF. The CDR3 DNA is TGTGCCAGCAGTGAAGTTGGGGGAACTAGCACAGATACGCAGTATTTT.

This clonotype was counted only a few times. This chain links TRBV5-1 with TRBJ2-1, with D hard to call. There are 14 residues in the CDR3. Trimming took off 1 base at V and 10 bases at J, with 15 bases between the two ends. Germline V gene lookup returns CDR1 SGHRS and CDR2 YFSETQ. DNA of the CDR3: TGCGCCAGCAGCTTGCGTGGGTCCCCCAACGAGCAGTTCTTC. Its translation: CASSLRGSPNEQFF.

The chain carries TRBV6-1 and TRBJ1-5, with a tentative D call TRBD1 (6 bases). Trimming left V 7 bases short and J 5 bases short, with 18 bases between. CDR1 and CDR2 from the germline V gene are MNHNS and SASEGT. This CDR3 has 15 residues. CDR3 sequence: CASTARGAEDQPQHF. For the CDR3, the DNA is TGTGCCAGCACGGCCCGGGGGGCGGAAGATCAGCCCCAGCATTTT.

On this clonotype itself: Mismatch with germline at one junction end may stem from a read error. The chain carries TRBV7-7 and TRBJ2-7; a possible D gene is TRBD1 (6 bases). There are 15 residues in the CDR3. Looked up from germline, CDR1 is SSHAT and CDR2 is FNYEAQ (reference sequence). CDR3: CASSRSRDTLNEQYF. The CDR3 nucleotides are TGTGCTAGCAGTCGATCCCGGGACACCCTGAACGAGCAGTACTTC.

This clonotype was detected many times. The chain has TRBV3-1 and TRBJ2-7; 13 bases are a match to TRBD2. With V trimmed by 2 bases and J by 3 bases, 7 bases remained unmatched. This CDR3 is 17 amino acids long. Germline CDR1 is LGHDT and CDR2 is YNNKEL (reference sequence). DNA for the CDR3: TGTGCCAGCAGCCAACGCGTGACTAGCGGGAGGATCTACGAGCAGTACTTC. It yields the protein CASSQRVTSGRIYEQYF.